This TCR beta chain was found in a study of T-cell reconstitution after alpha-beta-depleted transplantation in children. Study-level points and caveats: T-cell numbers and diversity, one year after transplant, stemmed largely from T cells that were newly produced.

The library targeted TCRbeta and was prepared with unique molecular identifiers. TCRdb fed the PCR reads into MiXCR, producing one record per CDR3 protein. The profile covers roughly 100,000 distinct CDR3 sequences, with around 5.9% appearing a single time and more than 5.5% taken by the ten largest. CDR3 size: 15 residues. Trimming removed 5 bases from V and 2 bases from J; junction bases left unmatched: 7. Germline lookup yields CDR1 SGHTA and CDR2 FQGNSA. This clonotype has a count of ten or more. Its antigen is still unknown. This specimen was PBMCs, mostly from graft donor cells, taken 60 days after TCRalphabeta/CD19-depleted stem cell transplant. The sequence was obtained from a female patient aged 2-9 years who had a stem cell transplant for Fanconi anemia, so the T cells may come from the graft donor. J is TRBJ2-7 and V is TRBV7-2; 9 bases are a match to TRBD2. In nucleotides, the CDR3 is TGTGCCAGCAGCCGTATTAGCGGGAGCACCTACGAGCAGTACTTC. Translating it yields CASSRISGSTYEQYF.